The entry below describes one T cell receptor beta chain. Its cognate antigen is unknown. The sample originates from a study of Ad26.COV2.S vaccination and SARS-CoV-2 variants. Overall study results and limits: The analyses of TCR breadth and depth may have understated the size of total T cell responses.

The sample's treatment: about 20 received Ad26.COV2.S at low or high dose, single or two shots; 5 received placebo; per-sample allocation not given. The samples were gathered on day 63 after the first injection of vaccine or placebo. CDR1 and CDR2 (germline): SEHNR, FQNEAQ (reference sequence). The ends lost 5 bases at V and 4 bases at J; junction bases unmatched: 4. This CDR3 has 15 amino acids. Clones were sequenced by immunoSEQ multiplex PCR, and TCRdb holds only the in-frame ones, with some missing. The sample carries about 400,000 clones, around 91% recorded once. The genes are TRBV7-9 and TRBJ2-3, with 12 nucleotides matching TRBD2. Source: peripheral blood, taken in a trial of Ad26.COV2.S vaccine versus placebo. This TCR was recovered from a person between 18 and 65 years old who received the Ad26.COV2.S COVID-19 vaccine or a placebo. CDR3 sequence: CASSQTSGSSDTQYF. CDR3 nucleotides: TGTGCCAGCAGCCAGACTAGCGGGAGCTCAGATACGCAGTATTTT.